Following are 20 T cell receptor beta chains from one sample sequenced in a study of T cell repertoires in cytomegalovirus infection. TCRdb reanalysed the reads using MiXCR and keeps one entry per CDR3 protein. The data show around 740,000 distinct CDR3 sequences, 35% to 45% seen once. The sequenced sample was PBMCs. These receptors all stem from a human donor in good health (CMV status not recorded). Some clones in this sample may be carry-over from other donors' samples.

CDR3 DNA: TGCAGTGCGACTAGCGGGAGGGCCTACAATGAGCAGTTCTTC. It is translated as CSATSGRAYNEQFF. This sequence joins TRBV20-1 and TRBJ2-1, with TRBD2 identical over 14 bases. The CDR3 is made up of 14 amino acids. Germline CDR1 and CDR2: DFQATT and SNEGSKA (reference sequence). After removal of 6 bases from V and 2 bases from J, the junction contained 0 bases not matched to a gene.

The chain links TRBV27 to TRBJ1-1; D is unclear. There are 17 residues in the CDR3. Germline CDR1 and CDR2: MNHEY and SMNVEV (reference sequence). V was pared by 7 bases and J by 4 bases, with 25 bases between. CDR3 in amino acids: CASIPSSLGQALTEAFF. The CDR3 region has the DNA TGTGCCAGCATTCCCTCCAGTCTTGGGCAGGCCCTCACTGAAGCTTTCTTT.

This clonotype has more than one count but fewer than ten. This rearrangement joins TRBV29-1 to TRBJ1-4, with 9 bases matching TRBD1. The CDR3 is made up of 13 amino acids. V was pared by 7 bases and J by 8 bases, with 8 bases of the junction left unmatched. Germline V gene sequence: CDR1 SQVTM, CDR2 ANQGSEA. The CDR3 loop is CSAIQGAWEKLFF. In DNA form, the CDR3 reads TGCAGCGCAATACAGGGGGCTTGGGAAAAACTGTTTTTT.

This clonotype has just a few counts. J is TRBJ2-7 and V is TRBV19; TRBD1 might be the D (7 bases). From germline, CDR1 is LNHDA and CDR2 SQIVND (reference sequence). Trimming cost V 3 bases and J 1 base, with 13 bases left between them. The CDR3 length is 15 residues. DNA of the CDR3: TGTGCCAGTAGTATTGGAGGGGGCCAATCCTACGAGCAGTACTTC. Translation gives CASSIGGGQSYEQYF.

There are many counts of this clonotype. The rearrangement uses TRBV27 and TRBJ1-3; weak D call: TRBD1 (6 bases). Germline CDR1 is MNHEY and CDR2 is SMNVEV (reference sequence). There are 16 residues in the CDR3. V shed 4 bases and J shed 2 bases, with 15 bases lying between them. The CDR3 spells CASSYRAPFTGNTIYF. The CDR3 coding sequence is TGTGCCAGCAGTTACAGGGCCCCATTTACTGGAAACACCATATATTTT.

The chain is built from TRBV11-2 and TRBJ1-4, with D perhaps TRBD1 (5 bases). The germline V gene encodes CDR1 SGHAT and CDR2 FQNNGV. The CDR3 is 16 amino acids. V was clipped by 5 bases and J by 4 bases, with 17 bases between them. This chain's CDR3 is CASSPFFQGVNEKLFF. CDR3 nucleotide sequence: TGTGCCAGCAGCCCCTTCTTCCAGGGAGTTAATGAAAAACTGTTTTTT.

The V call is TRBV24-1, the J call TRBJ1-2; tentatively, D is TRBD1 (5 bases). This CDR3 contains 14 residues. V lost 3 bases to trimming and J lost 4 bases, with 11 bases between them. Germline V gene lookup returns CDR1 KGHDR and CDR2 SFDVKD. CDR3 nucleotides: TGTGCCACCAGTGATCTGGGACGGATCTATGGCTACACCTTC. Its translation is CATSDLGRIYGYTF.

The CDR3 here is CASSLGAGVAYNEQFF. CDR3 DNA: TGTGCCAGCAGCTTAGGGGCGGGAGTCGCGTACAATGAGCAGTTCTTC. The V call is TRBV7-9, the J call TRBJ2-1; TRBD2 matches at 7 bases. The germline gives CDR1 SEHNR, CDR2 FQNEAQ (reference sequence). This CDR3 spans 16 amino acids. V lost 1 base, J lost 4 bases, and 7 bases stayed unmatched.

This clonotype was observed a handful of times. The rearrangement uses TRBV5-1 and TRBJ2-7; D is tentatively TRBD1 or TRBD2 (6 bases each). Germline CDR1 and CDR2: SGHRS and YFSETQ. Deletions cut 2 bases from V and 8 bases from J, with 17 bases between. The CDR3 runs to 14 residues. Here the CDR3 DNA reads TGCGCCAGCAGCTTAGGGGGGCCCTCCCACCAGCAGTACTTC. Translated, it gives CASSLGGPSHQQYF.

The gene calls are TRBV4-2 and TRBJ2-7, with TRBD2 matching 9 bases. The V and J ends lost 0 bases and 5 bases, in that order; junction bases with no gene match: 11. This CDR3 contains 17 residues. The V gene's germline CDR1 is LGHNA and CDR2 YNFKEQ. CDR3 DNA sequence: TGTGCCAGCAGCCAAGAGCGGCGTCTAGCGGGGTTGAACGAGCAGTACTTC. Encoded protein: CASSQERRLAGLNEQYF.

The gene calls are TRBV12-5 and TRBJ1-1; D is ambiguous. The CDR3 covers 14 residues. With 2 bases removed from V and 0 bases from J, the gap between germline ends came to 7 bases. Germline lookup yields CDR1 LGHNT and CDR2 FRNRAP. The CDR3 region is CASGLTSLNTEAFF. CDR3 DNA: TGTGCTAGTGGTTTGACATCTCTGAACACTGAAGCTTTCTTT.

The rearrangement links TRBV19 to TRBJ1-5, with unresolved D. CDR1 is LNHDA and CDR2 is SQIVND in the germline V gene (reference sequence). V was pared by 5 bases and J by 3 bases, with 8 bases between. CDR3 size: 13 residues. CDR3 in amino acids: CASSQQFNQPQHF. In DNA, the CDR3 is TGTGCCAGTAGTCAACAGTTCAATCAGCCCCAGCATTTT.

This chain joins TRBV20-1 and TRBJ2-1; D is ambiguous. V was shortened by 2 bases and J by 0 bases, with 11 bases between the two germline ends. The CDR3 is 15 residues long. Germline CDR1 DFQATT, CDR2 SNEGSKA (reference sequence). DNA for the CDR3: TGCAGTGCTAGATCAACTCGTTACTCCTACAATGAGCAGTTCTTC. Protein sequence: CSARSTRYSYNEQFF.

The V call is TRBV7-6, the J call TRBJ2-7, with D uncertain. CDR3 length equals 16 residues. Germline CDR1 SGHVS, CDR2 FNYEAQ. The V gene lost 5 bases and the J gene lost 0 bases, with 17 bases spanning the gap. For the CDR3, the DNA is TGTGCCAGCAGCCCTACCCGAAGTCTGCACTCCTACGAGCAGTACTTC. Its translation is CASSPTRSLHSYEQYF. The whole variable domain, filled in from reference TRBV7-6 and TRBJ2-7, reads GAGVSQSPRYKVTKRGQDVALRCDPISGHVSLYWYRQALGQGPEFLTYFNYEAQQDKSGLPNDRFSAERPEGSISTLTIQRTEQRDSAMYRCASSPTRSLHSYEQYFGPGTRLTVT.

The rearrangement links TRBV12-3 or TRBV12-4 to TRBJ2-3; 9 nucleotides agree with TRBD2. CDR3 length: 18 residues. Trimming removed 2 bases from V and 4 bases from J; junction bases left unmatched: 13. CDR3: CASSLNPGGGRASDTQYF. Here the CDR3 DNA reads TGTGCCAGCAGTTTAAACCCTGGGGGCGGGAGGGCCTCAGATACGCAGTATTTT.

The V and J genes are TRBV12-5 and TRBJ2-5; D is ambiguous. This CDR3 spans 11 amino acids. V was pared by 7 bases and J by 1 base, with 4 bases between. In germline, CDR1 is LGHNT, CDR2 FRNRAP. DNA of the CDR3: TGTGCTAGTGCGCGCCAAGAGACCCAGTACTTC. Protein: CASARQETQYF.

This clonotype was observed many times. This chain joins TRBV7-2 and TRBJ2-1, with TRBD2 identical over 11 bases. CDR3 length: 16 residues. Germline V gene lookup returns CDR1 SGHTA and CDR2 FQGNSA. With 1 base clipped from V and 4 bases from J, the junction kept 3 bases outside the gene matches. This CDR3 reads CASSLVVAGGYNEQFF. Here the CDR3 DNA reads TGTGCCAGCAGCTTAGTGGTAGCGGGAGGGTACAATGAGCAGTTCTTC.

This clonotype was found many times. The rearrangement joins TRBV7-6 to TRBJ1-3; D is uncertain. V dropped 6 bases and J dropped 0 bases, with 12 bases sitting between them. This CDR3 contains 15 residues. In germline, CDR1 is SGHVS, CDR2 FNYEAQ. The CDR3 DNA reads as TGTGCCAGCAGTCCCGAAGTATACTCTGGAAACACCATATATTTT. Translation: CASSPEVYSGNTIYF.

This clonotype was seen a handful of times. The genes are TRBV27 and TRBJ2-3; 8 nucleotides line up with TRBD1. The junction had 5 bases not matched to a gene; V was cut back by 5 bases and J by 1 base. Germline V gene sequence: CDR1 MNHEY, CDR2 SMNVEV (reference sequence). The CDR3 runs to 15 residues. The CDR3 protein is CASSVGTGRTDTQYF. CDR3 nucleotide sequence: TGTGCCAGCAGTGTAGGGACAGGTCGCACAGATACGCAGTATTTT.

This CDR3 reads CASSPGTGGSRETQYF. Here the CDR3 DNA reads TGTGCCAGCTCCCCCGGGACAGGGGGCTCCCGGGAGACCCAGTACTTC. The chain couples TRBV18 to TRBJ2-5, with 12 bases that match TRBD1. The CDR3 is made up of 16 amino acids. J gave up 5 bases and V 6 bases, and 10 bases lay outside the gene matches. Per the germline V gene, CDR1 is KGHSH and CDR2 is LQKENI.